These 27 T cell receptor beta chains were sequenced from one sample in a study of T cell responses to AZD1222 COVID-19 vaccine. Using immunoSEQ multiplex PCR, the repertoire was profiled, and TCRdb retains in-frame clones only, with some absent. The repertoire consists of 150,000 to 200,000 clones, with 80% to 90% occurring once and the leading ten covering 2.5% to 3%. The material was peripheral blood, obtained on day 0 of MenACWY control vaccination. These receptors were taken from an adult in good health.

This sequence joins TRBV11-2 and TRBJ1-4; no reliable D call. This CDR3 region has 13 residues. Germline assignment: CDR1 SGHAT and CDR2 FQNNGV. The V gene lost 2 bases and the J gene lost 4 bases, with 5 bases spanning the gap. The CDR3 DNA sequence: TGTGCCAGCAGCTTAACGCTTAATGAAAAACTGTTTTTT. It yields the protein CASSLTLNEKLFF.

Details on this clone: The same CDR3 is also encoded by other DNA sequences in this sample. The chain has TRBV6-1 and TRBJ1-2; possibly TRBD1 for D (6 bases). The germline V and J ends were trimmed by 2 bases and 0 bases, with 10 bases remaining between them. CDR1 and CDR2 (germline): MNHNS, SASEGT. The CDR3 has 15 amino acids. CDR3 amino acids: CASSESTGPNYGYTF. Written as DNA, the CDR3 is TGTGCCAGCAGTGAATCGACAGGACCTAACTATGGCTACACCTTC.

The sample holds one count of this clone. This sequence joins TRBV9 and TRBJ2-6, with D perhaps TRBD1 (7 bases). Germline CDR1 SGDLS, CDR2 YYNGEE. This CDR3 comprises 17 residues. The V gene lost 3 bases and the J gene lost 1 base, with 14 bases spanning the gap. The CDR3 coding sequence is TGTGCCAGCAGCGGGGAGACAGGGAGGTCTGGGGCCAACGTCCTGACTTTC. This sequence encodes CASSGETGRSGANVLTF.

The chain recombines TRBV3-1 (or the pseudogene TRBV3-2) with TRBJ2-2; TRBD2 might be the D (6 bases). Trimming took off 8 bases at V and 4 bases at J, with 29 bases between the two ends. The germline V gene encodes CDR1 LGHDT and CDR2 YNNKEL (reference sequence). CDR3 length equals 19 residues. CDR3 amino acids: CASHEAGTQRVGGTGELFF. The CDR3 nucleotides read TGTGCCAGCCACGAGGCGGGGACCCAAAGGGTTGGGGGCACCGGGGAGCTGTTTTTT.

This sequence joins TRBV6-5 and TRBJ2-7, with D tentatively TRBD2 (7 bases). Germline CDR1 is MNHEY and CDR2 is SVGAGI. The CDR3 extends over 16 amino acids. V lost 0 bases and J 3 bases, leaving 15 bases between the germline ends. The DNA of the CDR3 is TGTGCCAGCAGTTACTCCGCGGGGGCCCCGAACTACGAGCAGTACTTC. This translates into CASSYSAGAPNYEQYF.

The chain combines TRBV5-1 with TRBJ2-2; weak D call: TRBD2 (5 bases). Germline values: CDR1 SGHRS, CDR2 YFSETQ. CDR3 length: 14 residues. The V gene lost 2 bases and the J gene lost 1 base, with 6 bases spanning the gap. The DNA of the CDR3 is TGCGCCAGCAGCTTCGGGAAGAACACCGGGGAGCTGTTTTTT. It yields the protein CASSFGKNTGELFF.

J is TRBJ2-7 and V is TRBV9, with 7 bases matching TRBD1. V shed 0 bases, J shed 4 bases, and the junction held 7 bases outside the gene matches. The CDR3 has 15 amino acids. Germline values: CDR1 SGDLS, CDR2 YYNGEE. The CDR3 nucleotides read TGTGCCAGCAGCGTAGTCGGGACAGCGATTTACGAGCAGTACTTC. It yields the protein CASSVVGTAIYEQYF.

This chain uses TRBV6-5 with TRBJ2-7; 8 bases map to TRBD1. This CDR3 has 14 amino acids. Germline CDR1 and CDR2: MNHEY and SVGAGI. V shed 6 bases and J 2 bases; nucleotides not matched to a gene: 6. The CDR3 DNA follows: TGTGCCAGCAGACCACAGGGGGGTCCCTACGAGCAGTACTTC. Translation gives CASRPQGGPYEQYF.

The chain combines TRBV28 with TRBJ1-5; 8 bases fit TRBD1. Losses at the gene ends were 1 base for V and 5 bases for J; bases not matched to a gene: 1. The CDR3 loop spans 14 amino acids. Germline V gene sequence: CDR1 MDHEN, CDR2 SYDVKM. The CDR3: CASSLYRGDQPQHF. CDR3 coding DNA: TGTGCCAGCAGTTTATACAGGGGGGATCAGCCCCAGCATTTT. The complete variable domain, with remaining parts taken from reference TRBV28 and TRBJ1-5, reads DVKVTQSSRYLVKRTGEKVFLECVQDMDHENMFWYRQDPGLGLRLIYFSYDVKMKEKGDIPEGYSVSREKKERFSLILESASTNQTSMYLCASSLYRGDQPQHFGDGTRLSIL.

Only one count was recorded for this clone. This CDR3 is CASGASGPNEQFF. CDR3 DNA: TGTGCCAGCGGAGCTAGCGGGCCTAATGAGCAGTTCTTC. V usage is TRBV27 and J usage is TRBJ2-1; 8 nucleotides line up with TRBD2. V lost 8 bases, J lost 7 bases, and 7 bases stayed unmatched. Germline V CDR1 and CDR2: MNHEY, SMNVEV (reference sequence). CDR3 length: 13 amino acids.

This chain uses TRBV5-4 with TRBJ1-3, with D uncertain. The CDR3 extends over 16 amino acids. From germline, CDR1 is SGHNT and CDR2 YYREEE (reference sequence). V gave up 0 bases and J gave up 0 bases, with 10 bases separating them. CDR3 nucleotide sequence: TGTGCCAGCAGCTTGGGACTCGATAGCTCTGGAAACACCATATATTTT. It is translated as CASSLGLDSSGNTIYF.

The chain combines TRBV6-1 with TRBJ1-2; D gene unclear. The CDR3 totals 14 residues. Trimming removed 0 bases from V and 7 bases from J, with 12 bases in between. Per germline, CDR1 MNHNS and CDR2 SASEGT. CDR3 DNA: TGTGCCAGCAGTGAAGCGTCTCGCAGAGGTGGCTACACCTTC. Translated, it gives CASSEASRRGGYTF.

This chain links TRBV28 with TRBJ2-7; 9 nucleotides agree with TRBD1. The CDR3 totals 19 residues. V was clipped by 5 bases and J by 7 bases; unmatched bases: 24. Per the germline V gene, CDR1 is MDHEN and CDR2 is SYDVKM. CDR3 loop: CASSPILETGGHNSWEQYF. The CDR3 bases are TGTGCCAGCAGTCCTATTCTCGAGACAGGGGGTCACAACAGCTGGGAGCAGTACTTC. The full variable domain, completed using reference TRBV28 and TRBJ2-7, is DVKVTQSSRYLVKRTGEKVFLECVQDMDHENMFWYRQDPGLGLRLIYFSYDVKMKEKGDIPEGYSVSREKKERFSLILESASTNQTSMYLCASSPILETGGHNSWEQYFGPGTRLTVT.

V gene TRBV19 combines with J gene TRBJ2-7; D is uncertain. Germline V lookup: CDR1 LNHDA, CDR2 SQIVND (reference sequence). The length of the CDR3 is 14 residues. V gave up 3 bases and J gave up 2 bases, with 11 bases separating them. CDR3 sequence reads: CASSMVDGAYEQYF. CDR3 DNA sequence: TGTGCCAGTAGTATGGTTGACGGAGCCTACGAGCAGTACTTC.

The chain is built from TRBV24-1 and TRBJ2-7; D is uncertain. Trimming cost V 3 bases and J 2 bases, with 7 bases left between them. The CDR3 loop spans 13 amino acids. Looked up from germline, CDR1 is KGHDR and CDR2 is SFDVKD. DNA for the CDR3: TGTGCCACCAGTGATGCGACTGCCTACGAGCAGTACTTC. Translating it yields CATSDATAYEQYF.

CDR3 sequence: CASSPGWGDSSYEQYF. The DNA for the CDR3 is TGTGCCAGCAGTCCCGGATGGGGCGATAGCTCCTACGAGCAGTACTTC. The J gene is TRBJ2-7, the V gene TRBV2; D perhaps matches TRBD1 (5 bases). Germline V gives CDR1 SNHLY, CDR2 FYNNEI. The CDR3 is 16 amino acids. V shed 5 bases and J shed 0 bases, with 17 bases lying between them.

This clone was seen a single time. V gene TRBV29-1 combines with J gene TRBJ1-2; no firm D call. The V gene lost 2 bases and the J gene lost 4 bases, with 11 bases spanning the gap. Germline CDR1 is SQVTM and CDR2 is ANQGSEA. This CDR3 comprises 13 residues. In DNA form, the CDR3 reads TGCAGCGTTGAACACCCTGGTGGCTATGGCTACACCTTC. This gives the protein CSVEHPGGYGYTF.

The CDR3 here is CASSEWGRGAGGPGDTQYF. In nucleotides, the CDR3 is TGTGCCAGCAGTGAATGGGGGAGGGGCGCGGGAGGGCCGGGAGATACGCAGTATTTT. This rearrangement joins TRBV6-1 to TRBJ2-3; TRBD2 aligns across 9 bases. Trimming removed 2 bases from V and 5 bases from J; junction bases left unmatched: 17. CDR1 and CDR2 from the germline V gene are MNHNS and SASEGT. CDR3 length: 19 amino acids.

The chain carries TRBV6-1 and TRBJ1-1, with 8 positions matching TRBD1. CDR3 length equals 14 residues. The germline CDR1 and CDR2 sequences are MNHNS and SASEGT. The V gene end was trimmed by 3 bases and the J gene end by 4 bases; junction bases not matched to a gene: 4. CDR3 DNA sequence: TGTGCCAGCAGTGATCCCACAGGGGGCACTGAAGCTTTCTTT. Protein sequence: CASSDPTGGTEAFF.

This chain connects TRBV29-1 to TRBJ2-7; D perhaps matches TRBD1 (6 bases). The V and J ends lost 2 bases and 4 bases respectively, with 12 bases between them. The germline V gene has CDR1 SQVTM and CDR2 ANQGSEA. The CDR3 is made up of 13 amino acids. CDR3 DNA: TGCAGCGTTGAACAGCCGGGGACATACGAGCAGTACTTC. This translates into CSVEQPGTYEQYF.

This chain links TRBV6-1 with TRBJ2-3; 9 bases line up with TRBD1. Germline trimming cut 0 bases from V and 8 bases from J; bases unmatched to any gene: 9. Germline CDR1 MNHNS, CDR2 SASEGT. The CDR3 sequence is 16 residues long. CDR3 nucleotides: TGTGCCAGCAGTGAAGCAGGACAGGGGACTCAAGGTACGCAGTATTTT. Translated, it gives CASSEAGQGTQGTQYF.

This chain joins TRBV3-1 (or the pseudogene TRBV3-2) and TRBJ1-2; D is undetermined. The CDR3 length is 13 residues. Trimming stripped 0 bases from V and 4 bases from J, with 6 bases between. Per germline, CDR1 LGHDT and CDR2 YNNKEL (reference sequence). DNA of the CDR3: TGTGCCAGCAGCCAAGAGCTCCTCTATGGCTACACCTTC. It specifies CASSQELLYGYTF.

The genes are TRBV7-2 and TRBJ2-7; D might be TRBD1 (6 bases). The CDR3 sequence is 16 residues long. Per the germline V gene, CDR1 is SGHTA and CDR2 is FQGNSA. V lost 1 base, J lost 0 bases, and 13 bases lay in between. CDR3 sequence: CASSLDRDGRSYEQYF. The CDR3 nucleotides are TGTGCCAGCAGCTTAGACAGGGACGGCCGCTCCTACGAGCAGTACTTC.

This chain uses TRBV28 with TRBJ1-2, with TRBD1 as a possible D gene (6 bases). V dropped 8 bases and J dropped 1 base, with 17 bases sitting between them. The germline V gene has CDR1 MDHEN and CDR2 SYDVKM. The CDR3 has 15 amino acids. CDR3 bases: TGTGCCAGCGCCTCAACAGGGCAAGTTAACTATGGCTACACCTTC. Translating gives CASASTGQVNYGYTF.

The rearrangement links TRBV7-2 to TRBJ1-5; perhaps TRBD1 as D (6 bases). The germline CDR1 and CDR2 sequences are SGHTA and FQGNSA. The V end lost 5 bases, the J end lost 1 base, and 15 bases lay between the germline ends. This CDR3 has 16 residues. This CDR3 is CASSLHGRGSNQPQHF. The CDR3, as DNA: TGTGCCAGCAGCCTCCACGGCAGGGGAAGCAATCAGCCCCAGCATTTT.

A word on this clone: A read error may account for a junction end that differs from germline. This chain joins TRBV27 and TRBJ1-2, with D possibly being TRBD1 (5 bases). This CDR3 spans 9 amino acids. Germline V gene lookup returns CDR1 MNHEY and CDR2 SMNVEV (reference sequence). The CDR3 DNA reads TGTGCCAGCAGCTCAGGGAGGGCCTTC. It specifies CASSSGRAF.

The chain joins TRBV18 to TRBJ2-7; tentatively, D is TRBD1 or TRBD2 (5 bases each). V dropped 5 bases and J dropped 6 bases, with 23 bases sitting between them. The germline CDR1 and CDR2 sequences are KGHSH and LQKENI. The length of the CDR3 is 16 residues. For the CDR3, the DNA is TGTGCCAGCTCATCGGGGCAAGATGGAGCTGACGTCGAGCAGTACTTC. This encodes CASSSGQDGADVEQYF.